These 20 T cell receptor beta chains share one sample of origin, sequenced in a study of CD8+CD57+ T cells in acquired aplastic anemia. Only patients with CD8+CD57+ cell expansion on flow cytometry were chosen for sequencing. TCR beta VDJ and CDR3 were profiled, and genomic DNA was the template. TCRdb passed the reads through MiXCR, listing each CDR3 protein once. The table has 150,000 or so distinct CDR3 sequences, approximately 52% seen once. Sample: sorted CD4+, CD8+, or CD8+CD57+ T cells (not recorded which) from PBMCs. The receptors were gathered from a human donor with aplastic anemia.

The V gene is TRBV24-1, the J gene TRBJ1-1; D may be TRBD1 (6 bases). The CDR3 runs 12 residues. Germline V gene sequence: CDR1 KGHDR, CDR2 SFDVKD. The CDR3 region has the DNA TGTGCGACCCGGGGGCAGAACACTGAAGCTTTCTTT. Translation gives CATRGQNTEAFF.

The genes are TRBV2 and TRBJ2-5; 7 nucleotides match TRBD1. There are 14 residues in the CDR3. Germline trimming cut 6 bases from V and 3 bases from J; bases unmatched to any gene: 7. CDR1 and CDR2 (germline): SNHLY, FYNNEI. The CDR3 nucleotides are TGTGCCAGCAGCTTCGGGACAGCGAAAGAGACCCAGTACTTC. It yields the protein CASSFGTAKETQYF.

The CDR3 sequence: CASSGPIDEQFF. The CDR3 region has the DNA TGCGCCAGCAGTGGCCCCATCGATGAGCAGTTCTTC. This chain connects TRBV10-2 to TRBJ2-1; D gene uncertain. Germline V gives CDR1 WSHSY, CDR2 SAAADI. Deletions cut 4 bases from V and 8 bases from J, with 9 bases between. The CDR3 totals 12 residues.

The chain combines TRBV11-1 with TRBJ2-1; D remains unclear. There are 16 residues in the CDR3. The germline V gene encodes CDR1 SGHAT and CDR2 FQDESV (reference sequence). V lost 1 base and J 0 bases, leaving 10 bases between the germline ends. CDR3 bases: TGTGCCAGCAGCTTAGGGGTGGGCAGCTCCTACAATGAGCAGTTCTTC. Protein product: CASSLGVGSSYNEQFF. Drawing the rest from reference TRBV11-1 and TRBJ2-1, the complete variable domain is EAEVAQSPRYKITEKSQAVAFWCDPISGHATLYWYRQILGQGPELLVQFQDESVVDDSQLPKDRFSAERLKGVDSTLKIQPAELGDSAMYLCASSLGVGSSYNEQFFGPGTRLTVL.

At least ten counts were recorded for this clonotype. The gene calls are TRBV10-3 and TRBJ1-2, with 9 bases fitting TRBD1. The length of the CDR3 is 13 residues. V lost 8 bases, J lost 4 bases, and 5 bases stayed unmatched. The germline gives CDR1 ENHRY, CDR2 SYGVKD. The CDR3 sequence: CAIRGQGPYGYTF. CDR3 sequence (DNA): TGTGCCATCCGGGGACAGGGACCCTATGGCTACACCTTC.

The V and J genes are TRBV6-5 and TRBJ2-7; D is unresolved. In germline, CDR1 is MNHEY, CDR2 SVGAGI. Trimming stripped 2 bases from V and 6 bases from J, with 14 bases between. This CDR3 has 14 amino acids. The CDR3 reads CASSYDWTQSEQYF. CDR3 bases: TGTGCCAGCAGTTACGACTGGACCCAAAGCGAGCAGTACTTC.

The chain uses TRBV29-1 and TRBJ1-1; 7 nucleotides agree with TRBD1. The germline CDR1 and CDR2 sequences are SQVTM and ANQGSEA. V gave up 7 bases and J gave up 1 base; unmatched junction bases: 6. This CDR3 is 13 amino acids long. In DNA, the CDR3 is TGCAGCGCCCGGGACAGCTGGAACACTGAAGCTTTCTTT. It is translated as CSARDSWNTEAFF.

This clonotype was detected ten times or more. This chain links TRBV14 with TRBJ2-7; D is possibly TRBD1 (5 bases). This CDR3 is 17 amino acids long. The V end lost 5 bases, the J end lost 1 base, and 21 bases lay between the germline ends. Germline V gene sequence: CDR1 SGHDN, CDR2 FVKESK. In DNA form, the CDR3 reads TGTGCCAGCAGCGTGAAGGGGATGGGATCCTTATCCTACGAGCAGTACTTC. It specifies CASSVKGMGSLSYEQYF.

The chain is built from TRBV29-1 and TRBJ1-1; possibly TRBD1 for D (5 bases). Germline V gene lookup returns CDR1 SQVTM and CDR2 ANQGSEA. The V and J ends lost 4 bases and 6 bases respectively, with 12 bases between them. This CDR3 has 12 amino acids. CDR3 nucleotide sequence: TGCAGCGTTGCTTACGGACACCCTGAAGCTTTCTTT. Protein sequence: CSVAYGHPEAFF.

The chain uses TRBV7-9 and TRBJ2-1, with 8 bases lining up with TRBD1. The CDR3 covers 14 residues. Losses at the gene ends were 9 bases for V and 1 base for J; bases not matched to a gene: 5. CDR1 and CDR2 from the germline V gene are SEHNR and FQNEAQ (reference sequence). DNA for the CDR3: TGTGCCAGTGGACAGGGCCAATCCTACAATGAGCAGTTCTTC. Amino acids: CASGQGQSYNEQFF.

This clonotype was detected once. This chain links TRBV20-1 with TRBJ2-5; no firm D call. Trimming took 0 bases from V and 2 from J, leaving 7 bases between them. The V gene's germline CDR1 is DFQATT and CDR2 SNEGSKA (reference sequence). This CDR3 is built from 13 residues. The CDR3 bases are TGCAGTGCTAGAGATGCCCAGCAAGAGACCCAGTACTTC. Translated: CSARDAQQETQYF.

This clonotype appeared many times. The CDR3 region is CASSGLAGGFQETQYF. The CDR3 DNA is TGTGCCAGCAGCGGACTAGCGGGGGGGTTCCAAGAGACCCAGTACTTC. The chain employs TRBV7-9 and TRBJ2-5, with 15 bases that match TRBD2. The CDR3 sequence is 16 residues long. Germline assignment: CDR1 SEHNR and CDR2 FQNEAQ (reference sequence). V lost 5 bases, J lost 1 base, and 2 bases stayed unmatched.

Ten or more counts support this clonotype. V is TRBV4-2 and J is TRBJ1-2; perhaps TRBD1 as D (5 bases). V was trimmed by 4 bases and J by 8 bases, leaving 17 bases between them. Per the germline V gene, CDR1 is LGHNA and CDR2 is YNFKEQ. The CDR3 runs 14 residues. CDR3 amino acids: CASSPVGEGIGYTF. The CDR3 region has the DNA TGTGCCAGCAGCCCCGTAGGAGAGGGGATCGGCTACACCTTC.

V is TRBV19 and J is TRBJ1-1, with D possibly being TRBD1 (6 bases). In germline, CDR1 is LNHDA, CDR2 SQIVND (reference sequence). The V end was cut by 3 bases, the J end by 0 bases, with 20 bases between. The length of the CDR3 is 18 residues. The CDR3 DNA follows: TGTGCCAGTAGTATGGGGGGGGGCAGAGGGCCCATGAACACTGAAGCTTTCTTT. Residues: CASSMGGGRGPMNTEAFF.

V and J are TRBV6-2 or TRBV6-3 and TRBJ2-4; no firm D call. CDR3 length: 16 residues. V shed 2 bases and J shed 3 bases, with 14 bases lying between them. Germline V gives CDR1 MNHEY, CDR2 SVGEGT. As DNA, the CDR3 is TGTGCCAGCAGTTACCCCGGACGGACCAACAAAAACATTCAGTACTTC. Encoded protein: CASSYPGRTNKNIQYF.

This clonotype was counted many times. This chain connects TRBV12-3 or TRBV12-4 to TRBJ1-4, with a weak D call TRBD1 (5 bases). The CDR3 is made up of 15 amino acids. The V and J ends lost 3 bases and 8 bases respectively, with 16 bases between them. CDR3 nucleotides: TGTGCCAGCAGTTTGAGTCTAATGGGGCCCGAAAAACTGTTTTTT. It yields the protein CASSLSLMGPEKLFF.

As regards this clonotype: This may be a read error, as it is one base from a much larger clone. The chain uses TRBV7-9 and TRBJ1-2, with D uncertain. The CDR3 length is 14 residues. The V end was cut by 5 bases, the J end by 8 bases, with 18 bases between. Looked up from germline, CDR1 is SEHNR and CDR2 is FQNEAQ (reference sequence). The CDR3 reads CASSPGSPWSGYTF. DNA for the CDR3: TGTGCCAGCAGCCCTGGAAGCCCGTGGAGCGGCTACACCTTC. The variable domain in full, with the rest retrieved from reference TRBV7-9 and TRBJ1-2, is DTGVSQNPRHKITKRGQNVTFRCDPISEHNRLYWYRQTLGQGPEFLTYFQNEAQLEKSRLLSDRFSAERPKGSFSTLEIQRTEQGDSAMYLCASSPGSPWSGYTFGSGTRLTVV.

This clonotype was counted ten times or more. The chain is built from TRBV6-1 and TRBJ2-5; no clear D. There are 11 residues in the CDR3. Trimming took off 6 bases at V and 5 bases at J, with 7 bases between the two ends. Germline values: CDR1 MNHNS, CDR2 SASEGT. CDR3 in amino acids: CASSPGETQYF. The CDR3 DNA is TGTGCCAGCAGCCCCGGGGAGACCCAGTACTTC.

The CDR3: CASSLDPVETYGYTF. CDR3 nucleotide sequence: TGTGCCAGCAGCTTAGATCCGGTTGAGACCTATGGCTACACCTTC. The rearrangement uses TRBV11-2 and TRBJ1-2; unclear D gene. The CDR3 spans 15 residues. From germline, CDR1 is SGHAT and CDR2 FQNNGV. The V end lost 0 bases, the J end lost 4 bases, and 12 bases lay between the germline ends.

In DNA, the CDR3 is TGCGCCAGCAGCCAACCGACAGACCAAGAGACCCAGTACTTC. The encoded protein is CASSQPTDQETQYF. J is TRBJ2-5 and V is TRBV4-1; maybe TRBD1 (5 bases). Germline V gene data show CDR1 as MGHRA and CDR2 as YSYEKL. The CDR3 length is 14 residues. V was trimmed by 2 bases and J by 0 bases, leaving 7 bases between them.